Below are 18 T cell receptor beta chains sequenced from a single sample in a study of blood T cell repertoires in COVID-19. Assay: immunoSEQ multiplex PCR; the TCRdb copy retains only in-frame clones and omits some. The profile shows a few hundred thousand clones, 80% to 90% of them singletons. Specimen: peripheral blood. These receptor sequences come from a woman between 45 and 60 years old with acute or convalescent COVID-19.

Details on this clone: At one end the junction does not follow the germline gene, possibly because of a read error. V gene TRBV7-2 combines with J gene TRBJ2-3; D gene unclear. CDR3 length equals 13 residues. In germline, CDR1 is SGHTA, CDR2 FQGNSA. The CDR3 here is CASSPSPGDPQYF. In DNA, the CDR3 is TGTGCCAGCAGCCCCAGCCCTGGAGATCCGCAGTATTTT.

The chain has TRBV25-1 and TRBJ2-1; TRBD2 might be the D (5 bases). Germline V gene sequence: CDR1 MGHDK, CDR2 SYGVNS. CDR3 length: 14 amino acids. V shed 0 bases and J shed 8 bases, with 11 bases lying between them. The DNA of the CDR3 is TGTGCCAGCAGTGAATATGAGAGGGCCCATGAGCAGTTCTTC. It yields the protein CASSEYERAHEQFF.

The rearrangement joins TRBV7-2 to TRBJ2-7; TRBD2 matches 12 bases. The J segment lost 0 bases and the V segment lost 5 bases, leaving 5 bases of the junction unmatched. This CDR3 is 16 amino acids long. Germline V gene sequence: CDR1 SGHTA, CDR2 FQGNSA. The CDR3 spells CASSLGLAGSSYEQYF. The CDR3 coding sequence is TGTGCCAGCAGCCTAGGACTAGCGGGGAGCTCCTACGAGCAGTACTTC.

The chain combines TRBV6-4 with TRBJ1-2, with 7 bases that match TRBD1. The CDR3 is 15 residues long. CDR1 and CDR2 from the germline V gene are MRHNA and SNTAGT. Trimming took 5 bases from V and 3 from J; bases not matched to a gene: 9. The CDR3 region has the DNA TGTGCCAGCAGTCCCTCAGGGGGTGACTACTATGGCTACACCTTC. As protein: CASSPSGGDYYGYTF.

The CDR3 loop reads CASSIATGNTIYF. CDR3 coding DNA: TGTGCCAGTAGTATTGCTACGGGAAACACCATATATTTT. The chain links TRBV19 to TRBJ1-3, with D uncertain. Germline CDR1 reads LNHDA; CDR2 reads SQIVND (reference sequence). Between the trimmed V and J ends, which lost 3 bases and 4 bases, there was a span of 7 bases. This CDR3 is 13 amino acids long.

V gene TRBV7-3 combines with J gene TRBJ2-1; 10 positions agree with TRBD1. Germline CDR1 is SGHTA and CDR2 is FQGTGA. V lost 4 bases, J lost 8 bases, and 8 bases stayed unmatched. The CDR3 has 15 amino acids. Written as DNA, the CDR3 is TGTGCCAGCAGCTCCAGGGACAGGGGAGAGGATGAGCAGTTCTTC. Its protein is CASSSRDRGEDEQFF.

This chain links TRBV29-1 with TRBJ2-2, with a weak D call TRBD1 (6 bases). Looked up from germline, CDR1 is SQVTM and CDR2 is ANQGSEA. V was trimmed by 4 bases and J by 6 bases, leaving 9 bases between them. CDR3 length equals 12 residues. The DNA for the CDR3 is TGCAGCGTTGTAACAGGGTCCGGGGAGCTGTTTTTT. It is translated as CSVVTGSGELFF.

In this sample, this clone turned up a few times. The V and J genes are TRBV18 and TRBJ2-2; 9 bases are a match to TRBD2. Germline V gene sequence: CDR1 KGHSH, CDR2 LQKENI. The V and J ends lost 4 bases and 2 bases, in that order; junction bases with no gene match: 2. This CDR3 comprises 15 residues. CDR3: CASSRLADNTGELFF. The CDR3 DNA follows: TGTGCCAGCTCACGACTAGCGGATAACACCGGGGAGCTGTTTTTT. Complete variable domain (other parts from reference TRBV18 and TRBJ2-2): NAGVMQNPRHLVRRRGQEARLRCSPMKGHSHVYWYRQLPEEGLKFMVYLQKENIIDESGMPKERFSAEFPKEGPSILRIQQVVRGDSAAYFCASSRLADNTGELFFGEGSRLTVL.

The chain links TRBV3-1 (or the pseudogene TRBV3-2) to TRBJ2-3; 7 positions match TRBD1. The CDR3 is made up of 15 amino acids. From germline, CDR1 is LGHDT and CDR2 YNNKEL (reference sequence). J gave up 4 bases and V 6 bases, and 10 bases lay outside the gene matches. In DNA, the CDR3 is TGTGCCAGCAGTAGACAGGGAGATTTAGCAGATACGCAGTATTTT. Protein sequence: CASSRQGDLADTQYF.

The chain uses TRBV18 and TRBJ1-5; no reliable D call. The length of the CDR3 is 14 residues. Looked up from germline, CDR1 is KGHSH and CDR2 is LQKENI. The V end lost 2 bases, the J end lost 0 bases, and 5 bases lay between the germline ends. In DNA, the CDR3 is TGTGCCAGCTCACCATTAGATAGCAATCAGCCCCAGCATTTT. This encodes CASSPLDSNQPQHF.

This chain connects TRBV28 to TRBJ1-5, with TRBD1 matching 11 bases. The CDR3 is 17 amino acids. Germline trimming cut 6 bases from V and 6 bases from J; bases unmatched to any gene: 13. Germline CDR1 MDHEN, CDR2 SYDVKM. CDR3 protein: CASSTPILGTGGQPQHF. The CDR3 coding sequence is TGTGCCAGCAGCACTCCGATACTCGGGACAGGGGGTCAGCCCCAGCATTTT. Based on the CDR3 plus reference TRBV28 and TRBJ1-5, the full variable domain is DVKVTQSSRYLVKRTGEKVFLECVQDMDHENMFWYRQDPGLGLRLIYFSYDVKMKEKGDIPEGYSVSREKKERFSLILESASTNQTSMYLCASSTPILGTGGQPQHFGDGTRLSIL.

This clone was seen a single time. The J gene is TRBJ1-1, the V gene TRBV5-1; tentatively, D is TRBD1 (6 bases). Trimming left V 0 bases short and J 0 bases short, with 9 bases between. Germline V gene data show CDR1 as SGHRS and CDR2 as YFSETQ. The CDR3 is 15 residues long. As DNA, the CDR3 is TGCGCCAGCAGCTTGGGACAGGTGATGAACACTGAAGCTTTCTTT. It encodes CASSLGQVMNTEAFF. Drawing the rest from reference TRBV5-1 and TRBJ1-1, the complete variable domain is KAGVTQTPRYLIKTRGQQVTLSCSPISGHRSVSWYQQTPGQGLQFLFEYFSETQRNKGNFPGRFSGRQFSNSRSEMNVSTLELGDSALYLCASSLGQVMNTEAFFGQGTRLTVV.

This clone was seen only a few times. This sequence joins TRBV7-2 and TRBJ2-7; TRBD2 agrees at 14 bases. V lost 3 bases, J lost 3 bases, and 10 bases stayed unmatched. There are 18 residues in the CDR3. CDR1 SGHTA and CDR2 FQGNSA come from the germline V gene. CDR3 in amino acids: CASSLRTSGRRLGYEQYF. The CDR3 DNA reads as TGTGCCAGCAGCTTGAGGACTAGCGGGAGGAGGTTGGGCTACGAGCAGTACTTC.

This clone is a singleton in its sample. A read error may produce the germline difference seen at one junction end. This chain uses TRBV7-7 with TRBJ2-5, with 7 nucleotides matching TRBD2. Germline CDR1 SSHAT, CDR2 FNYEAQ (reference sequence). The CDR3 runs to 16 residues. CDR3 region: CASSLMGAGAGETQYF. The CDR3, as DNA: TGTGCTAGCAGCCTCATGGGTGCGGGAGCAGGAGAGACCCAGTACTTC.

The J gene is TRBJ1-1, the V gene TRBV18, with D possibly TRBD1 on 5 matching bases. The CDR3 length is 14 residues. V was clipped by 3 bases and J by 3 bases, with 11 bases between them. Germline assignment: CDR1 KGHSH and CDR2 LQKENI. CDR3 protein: CASSPKQADTEAFF. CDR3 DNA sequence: TGTGCCAGCTCACCGAAACAGGCGGACACTGAAGCTTTCTTT.

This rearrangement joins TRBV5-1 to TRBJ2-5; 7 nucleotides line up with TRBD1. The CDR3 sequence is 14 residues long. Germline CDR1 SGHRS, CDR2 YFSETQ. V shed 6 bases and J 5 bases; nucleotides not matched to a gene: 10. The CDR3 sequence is CASTAATGDETQYF. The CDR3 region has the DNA TGCGCCAGCACCGCTGCAACAGGGGACGAGACCCAGTACTTC.

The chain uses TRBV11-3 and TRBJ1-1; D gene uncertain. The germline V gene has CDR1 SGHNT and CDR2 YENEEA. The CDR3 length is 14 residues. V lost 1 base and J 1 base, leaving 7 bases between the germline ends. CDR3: CASSLGQRNTEAFF. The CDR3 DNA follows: TGTGCCAGCAGCTTAGGTCAGCGGAACACTGAAGCTTTCTTT.

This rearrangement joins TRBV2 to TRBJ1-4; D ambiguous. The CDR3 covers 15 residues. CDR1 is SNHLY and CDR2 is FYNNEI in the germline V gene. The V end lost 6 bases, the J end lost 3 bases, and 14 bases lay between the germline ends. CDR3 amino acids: CASSLEAAANEKLFF. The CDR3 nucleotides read TGTGCCAGCAGCTTGGAGGCCGCAGCTAATGAAAAACTGTTTTTT.